Each of the 5 T cell receptor beta chains below was sequenced from the same sample in a study of T cells in Graves' hyperthyroidism and ophthalmopathy. The investigators amplified TCR beta CDR3 regions from RNA transcripts. HTBI primers were employed in a first-round RT-PCR of the TCR CDR3. TCRdb redid the calling of the multiplex PCR reads with MiXCR, one entry per CDR3 protein. The sample shows 300,000 to 450,000 distinct CDR3 sequences, around 16% of them seen only once. Sequencing was done on a sample of blood. Every receptor here comes from a woman younger than 35 with Graves' hyperthyroidism that later progressed to Graves' ophthalmopathy.

This clonotype was counted between two and nine times. CDR3 sequence reads: CASSSRPAPRSGYNEQFF. The DNA for the CDR3 is TGCGCCAGCAGCTCCCGACCCGCCCCAAGGTCGGGTTACAATGAGCAGTTCTTC. V and J are TRBV4-1 and TRBJ2-1; D uncertain. The V gene's germline CDR1 is MGHRA and CDR2 YSYEKL. V was shortened by 5 bases and J by 4 bases, with 24 bases between the two germline ends. The CDR3 extends over 18 amino acids.

J is TRBJ2-1 and V is TRBV4-3, with 9 bases aligning to TRBD2. The CDR3 runs 15 residues. Germline-derived CDR1 and CDR2 are LGHNA and YSLEER. The V segment lost 4 bases and the J segment 8 bases; nucleotides outside the gene matches: 9. CDR3 DNA sequence: TGCGCCAGCAGCCGGGGAGCGGGAGGTGAGGATGAGCAGTTCTTC. It yields the protein CASSRGAGGEDEQFF.

This clonotype was seen many times. The chain links TRBV9 to TRBJ2-1; TRBD2 aligns across 8 bases. V gave up 4 bases and J gave up 11 bases; unmatched junction bases: 17. The length of the CDR3 is 16 residues. Germline loops: CDR1 SGDLS, CDR2 YYNGEE. DNA for the CDR3: TGTGCCAGCAGCCCCGCCGCTGAGCGGGAGAGTTCACAGCAGTTCTTC. This codes for CASSPAAERESSQQFF.

This clonotype was detected only a few times. This chain connects TRBV4-3 to TRBJ2-1; perhaps TRBD2 as D (6 bases). V dropped 0 bases and J dropped 8 bases, with 14 bases sitting between them. The CDR3 is made up of 15 amino acids. Germline V gene lookup returns CDR1 LGHNA and CDR2 YSLEER. As DNA, the CDR3 is TGCGCCAGCAGCCAAGATCGGTCGGGAGAGGATGAGCAGTTCTTC. This encodes CASSQDRSGEDEQFF.

The table lists this clonotype with many counts. The chain combines TRBV3-2 with TRBJ2-3. TRBV3-2 constitutes a pseudogene. The CDR3 spans 14 residues. CDR3 region: CASSQEERSDTQYF. The CDR3 nucleotides read TGTGCCAGCAGCCAAGAAGAGAGATCAGATACGCAGTATTTT.